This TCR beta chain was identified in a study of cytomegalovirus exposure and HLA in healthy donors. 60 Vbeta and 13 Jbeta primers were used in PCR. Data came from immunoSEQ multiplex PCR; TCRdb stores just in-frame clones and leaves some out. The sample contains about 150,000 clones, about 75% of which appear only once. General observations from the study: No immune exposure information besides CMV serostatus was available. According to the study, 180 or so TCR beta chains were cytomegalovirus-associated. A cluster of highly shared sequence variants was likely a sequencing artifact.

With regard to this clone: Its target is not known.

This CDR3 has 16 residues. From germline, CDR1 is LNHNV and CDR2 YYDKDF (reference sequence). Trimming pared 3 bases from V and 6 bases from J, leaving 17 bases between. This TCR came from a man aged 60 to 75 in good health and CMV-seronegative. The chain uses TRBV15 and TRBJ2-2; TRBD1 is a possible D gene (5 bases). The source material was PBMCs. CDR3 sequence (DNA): TGTGCCACCAGCAGGGGGCAGGAGTATAACTCCGGGGAGCTGTTTTTT. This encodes CATSRGQEYNSGELFF.